The 28 T cell receptor beta chains below come from one sample, sequenced in a study of T cells in Graves' hyperthyroidism and ophthalmopathy. Amplified regions were TCR beta CDR3 sequences from RNA transcripts. During a first-round RT-PCR of the TCR CDR3, the HTBI primer set was used. TCRdb analysed the multiplex PCR reads with MiXCR anew, one entry per CDR3 protein. The sample consists of some 600,000 distinct CDR3 sequences, 46% of them appearing once. Sample: peripheral blood or thyroid tissue (not recorded which). These receptor sequences come from a woman aged 18-35 years with Graves' hyperthyroidism.

This clonotype appeared a few times. CDR3 nucleotide sequence: TGCAGTGCTAGAGGAATGGGCTATGGCTACACCTTC. Its translation is CSARGMGYGYTF. The chain employs TRBV20-1 and TRBJ1-2; D ambiguous. CDR1 is DFQATT and CDR2 is SNEGSKA in the germline V gene (reference sequence). V lost 1 base to trimming and J lost 4 bases, with 7 bases between them. The CDR3 contains 12 residues.

The chain uses TRBV9 and TRBJ2-5; no definite D call. V was cut by 3 bases and J by 7 bases, with 7 bases left in between. Germline assignment: CDR1 SGDLS and CDR2 YYNGEE. The CDR3 is 11 residues long. The CDR3 sequence is CASSGPRTQYF. CDR3 nucleotide sequence: TGTGCCAGCAGCGGGCCTCGGACCCAGTACTTC.

The V gene is TRBV15, the J gene TRBJ1-2; D is uncertain. The V gene lost 1 base and the J gene lost 9 bases, with 9 bases spanning the gap. The CDR3 has 12 amino acids. Germline loops: CDR1 LNHNV, CDR2 YYDKDF (reference sequence). For the CDR3, the DNA is TGTGCCACCAGCAGAGGCGGGGATAGCTACACCTTC. Residues: CATSRGGDSYTF.

On this clonotype itself: Because the CDR3 is missing its conserved closing phenylalanine or tryptophan, this is likely a read error. The limits of the CDR3 on the DNA are not certain, so only TCRdb's listed CDR3 is given. V and J are TRBV2 and TRBJ1-4; TRBD1 is taken as the D call from the table, unchecked against the DNA. The germline V gene has CDR1 SNHLY and CDR2 FYNNEI. 12 amino acids form the CDR3, both terminal residues included. The CDR3 here is CASSGISDRATY.

This clonotype was seen a handful of times. The chain has TRBV10-3 and TRBJ1-1, with no clear D. Germline CDR1 is ENHRY and CDR2 is SYGVKD. CDR3 size: 14 residues. Trimming shortened V by 11 bases and J by 3 bases, and 19 bases separated the two germline ends. Here the CDR3 reads CAVQTSFLDTEAFF. The CDR3 region has the DNA TGTGCCGTACAAACGAGTTTTTTGGACACTGAAGCTTTCTTT.

This clonotype was seen once. The rearrangement joins TRBV6-4 to TRBJ1-4; D unclear. The germline V gene encodes CDR1 MRHNA and CDR2 SNTAGT. The ends were cut back, 6 bases at V and 6 bases at J, with 11 bases in the middle. The CDR3 totals 13 residues. CDR3 sequence: CASRIVRDEKLFF. In nucleotides, the CDR3 is TGTGCCAGCAGGATCGTTAGGGATGAAAAACTGTTTTTT.

The sample holds many counts of this clonotype. The gene calls are TRBV7-9 and TRBJ2-5; D is perhaps TRBD2 (5 bases). The CDR3 covers 12 residues. The ends were cut back, 5 bases at V and 3 bases at J, with 7 bases in the middle. From germline, CDR1 is SEHNR and CDR2 FQNEAQ (reference sequence). CDR3 nucleotides: TGTGCCAGCAGCCACGGGAAAGAGACCCAGTACTTC. It encodes CASSHGKETQYF.

The chain links TRBV15 to TRBJ1-2; tentative D call: TRBD1 (5 bases). CDR1 is LNHNV and CDR2 is YYDKDF in the germline V gene (reference sequence). The CDR3 loop spans 14 amino acids. V was trimmed by 3 bases and J by 6 bases, leaving 14 bases between them. The CDR3, as DNA: TGTGCCACCAGCAGCAGGGAGGGTACGGATGGCTACACCTTC. As protein: CATSSREGTDGYTF. Looking up the rest from reference TRBV15 and TRBJ1-2 gives the full variable domain: DAMVIQNPRYQVTQFGKPVTLSCSQTLNHNVMYWYQQKSSQAPKLLFHYYDKDFNNEADTPDNFQSRRPNTSFCFLDIRSPGLGDTAMYLCATSSREGTDGYTFGSGTRLTVV.

Concerning this clonotype: One end of the junction is discordant with germline, which a read error may explain. This rearrangement joins TRBV7-9 to TRBJ1-2; D unclear. Germline V gene lookup returns CDR1 SEHNR and CDR2 FQNEAQ (reference sequence). This CDR3 region has 15 residues. The CDR3 is CASSQGFRAQDGYTF. DNA for the CDR3: TGCGCCAGCAGCCAAGGGTTCAGAGCTCAGGATGGCTACACCTTC.

This clonotype has at least ten counts. The J gene is TRBJ2-7, the V gene TRBV20-1; tentative D call: TRBD2 (5 bases). The CDR3 is 13 amino acids. Germline V CDR1 and CDR2: DFQATT, SNEGSKA (reference sequence). The V and J ends lost 5 bases and 0 bases respectively, with 11 bases between them. CDR3 nucleotides: TGCAGTGCTCTGGACTCCAGCTCCTACGAGCAGTACTTC. Protein sequence: CSALDSSSYEQYF.

The chain couples TRBV2 to TRBJ2-7; D uncertain. The V gene lost 2 bases and the J gene lost 2 bases, with 13 bases spanning the gap. The CDR3 is made up of 15 amino acids. Germline assignment: CDR1 SNHLY and CDR2 FYNNEI. Here the CDR3 DNA reads TGTGCCAGCAGTGAACAAGTGTTCAAAACCTACGAGCAGTACTTC. Amino acids: CASSEQVFKTYEQYF.

The rearrangement uses TRBV10-3 and TRBJ1-6, with 10 bases fitting TRBD1. The CDR3 is 17 residues long. Unmatched junction bases numbered 9, after V lost 3 bases and J lost 7 bases. CDR1 and CDR2 from the germline V gene are ENHRY and SYGVKD. The CDR3 protein is CAISDPRQGARNSPLHF. The CDR3 DNA reads as TGTGCCATCAGTGATCCGCGACAGGGGGCTAGGAATTCACCCCTCCACTTT.

V gene TRBV19 combines with J gene TRBJ2-6; a weak D match, TRBD2 (5 bases). V lost 4 bases, J lost 1 base, and 11 bases lay in between. Germline CDR1 reads LNHDA; CDR2 reads SQIVND (reference sequence). The CDR3 length is 16 residues. The DNA of the CDR3 is TGTGCCAGTAGTAGGGGAGAGTTATCTGGGGCCAACGTCCTGACTTTC. It specifies CASSRGELSGANVLTF.

This clonotype was picked up a small number of times. V usage is TRBV7-6 and J usage is TRBJ1-6, with 10 bases lining up with TRBD1. The length of the CDR3 is 15 residues. Germline V CDR1 and CDR2: SGHVS, FNYEAQ. The V gene end was trimmed by 6 bases and the J gene end by 8 bases; junction bases not matched to a gene: 7. The CDR3 DNA is TGTGCCAGCAGAAAACCCGGGACAGGGGATTCACCCCTCCACTTT. Its translation is CASRKPGTGDSPLHF.

This clonotype came up a few times. V gene TRBV25-1 combines with J gene TRBJ1-6, with D unclear. The V gene's germline CDR1 is MGHDK and CDR2 SYGVNS. This CDR3 is 14 amino acids long. Trimming shortened V by 5 bases and J by 11 bases, and 16 bases separated the two germline ends. CDR3 in amino acids: CASSPPLAGTPLHF. The DNA for the CDR3 is TGTGCCAGCAGTCCGCCCCTCGCTGGAACACCCCTCCACTTT.

V is TRBV24-1 and J is TRBJ2-3; D gene uncertain. The V and J ends lost 3 bases and 2 bases respectively, with 5 bases between them. Germline CDR1 is KGHDR and CDR2 is SFDVKD. The CDR3 covers 13 residues. The CDR3 is CATSDTHTDTQYF. The CDR3 bases are TGTGCCACCAGTGATACCCACACAGATACGCAGTATTTT.

V usage is TRBV7-3 and J usage is TRBJ1-2, with 8 bases identical to TRBD1. This CDR3 spans 16 amino acids. In germline, CDR1 is SGHTA, CDR2 FQGTGA. The trim removed 2 bases at V and 4 bases at J, leaving 9 bases unmatched. CDR3 in DNA: TGTGCCAGCAGCTTATACCTCCCGGACAGGGCCTATGGCTACACCTTC. Its translation is CASSLYLPDRAYGYTF.

This chain connects TRBV5-1 to TRBJ2-7, with TRBD1 as a possible D gene (7 bases). The germline V and J ends were trimmed by 4 bases and 5 bases, with 13 bases remaining between them. The CDR3 runs 13 residues. Germline CDR1 SGHRS, CDR2 YFSETQ. The CDR3 is CASSLAGTDEQYF. CDR3 in DNA: TGCGCCAGCAGCCTGGCGGGGACAGACGAGCAGTACTTC. The whole variable domain, remainder taken from reference TRBV5-1 and TRBJ2-7, is KAGVTQTPRYLIKTRGQQVTLSCSPISGHRSVSWYQQTPGQGLQFLFEYFSETQRNKGNFPGRFSGRQFSNSRSEMNVSTLELGDSALYLCASSLAGTDEQYFGPGTRLTVT.

J is TRBJ2-5 and V is TRBV7-9, with D possibly called TRBD1 or TRBD2 (5 bases each). The germline V gene has CDR1 SEHNR and CDR2 FQNEAQ (reference sequence). Trimming left V 2 bases short and J 5 bases short, with 12 bases between. The CDR3 has 14 residues. This CDR3 reads CASSLRAGTETQYF. In nucleotides, the CDR3 is TGTGCCAGCAGCTTAAGGGCAGGGACCGAGACCCAGTACTTC.

This clonotype was seen at least ten times. The CDR3 region is CSVAFHDRSQPQHF. The CDR3 DNA reads TGCAGCGTTGCCTTTCACGATAGGAGTCAGCCCCAGCATTTT. The chain employs TRBV29-1 and TRBJ1-5; D gene uncertain. CDR3 length equals 14 residues. The germline V gene has CDR1 SQVTM and CDR2 ANQGSEA. V lost 4 bases to trimming and J lost 6 bases, with 16 bases between them.

V and J are TRBV24-1 and TRBJ2-7; the D gene could be TRBD1 or TRBD2 (5 bases each). Deletions cut 5 bases from V and 0 bases from J, with 16 bases between. In germline, CDR1 is KGHDR, CDR2 SFDVKD. This CDR3 is 16 amino acids long. The CDR3 bases are TGTGCCACCAGTGGGGGACCAGACACCTTCTCCTACGAGCAGTACTTC. It translates to CATSGGPDTFSYEQYF.

This clonotype was picked up a small number of times. The chain links TRBV2 to TRBJ2-6, with TRBD1 as a possible D gene (5 bases). CDR1 SNHLY and CDR2 FYNNEI come from the germline V gene. V was shortened by 6 bases and J by 1 base, with 7 bases between the two germline ends. The CDR3 runs to 14 residues. The CDR3 region has the DNA TGTGCCAGCAGGAAGGGGTCTGGGGCCAACGTCCTGACTTTC. Protein sequence: CASRKGSGANVLTF.

This rearrangement joins TRBV6-1 to TRBJ1-4; possibly TRBD1 for D (6 bases). Germline CDR1 and CDR2: MNHNS and SASEGT. This CDR3 spans 16 amino acids. V dropped 6 bases and J dropped 0 bases, with 14 bases sitting between them. CDR3: CASSAGHLATNEKLFF. In DNA form, the CDR3 reads TGTGCCAGCAGCGCGGGACACCTTGCAACTAATGAAAAACTGTTTTTT.

This clonotype was detected a few times. This chain links TRBV7-2 with TRBJ2-7; 8 bases map to TRBD2. The CDR3 is made up of 14 amino acids. In germline, CDR1 is SGHTA, CDR2 FQGNSA. Germline trimming cut 2 bases from V and 5 bases from J; bases unmatched to any gene: 5. The CDR3 DNA reads TGTGCCAGCAGCTTAAACCCACTAGCGGACGAGCAGTACTTC. Protein sequence: CASSLNPLADEQYF. The whole variable domain, remainder taken from reference TRBV7-2 and TRBJ2-7, is GAGVSQSPSNKVTEKGKDVELRCDPISGHTALYWYRQSLGQGLEFLIYFQGNSAPDKSGLPSDRFSAERTGGSVSTLTIQRTQQEDSAVYLCASSLNPLADEQYFGPGTRLTVT.

This clonotype has just a few counts. V gene TRBV7-2 combines with J gene TRBJ2-7; possible D gene TRBD2, 6 bases. V was shortened by 9 bases and J by 0 bases, with 18 bases between the two germline ends. This CDR3 is built from 15 residues. CDR1 is SGHTA and CDR2 is FQGNSA in the germline V gene. The CDR3 is CASSLVAEDSYEQYF. CDR3 in DNA: TGTGCCAGTAGTCTTGTAGCGGAGGACTCCTACGAGCAGTACTTC.

This clonotype was observed a few times. The chain recombines TRBV7-9 with TRBJ1-1; 7 nucleotides line up with TRBD1. V shed 1 base, J shed 4 bases, and the junction held 6 bases outside the gene matches. The germline V gene has CDR1 SEHNR and CDR2 FQNEAQ (reference sequence). This CDR3 is built from 15 residues. The CDR3 DNA sequence: TGTGCCAGCAGCTTAGGGAGGCAGGGGGGCACTGAAGCTTTCTTT. This translates into CASSLGRQGGTEAFF.

As to this clonotype: A much larger clonotype is one base distant, so this may be a read error. The gene calls are TRBV10-3 and TRBJ2-7, with 12 positions matching TRBD1. The germline V gene has CDR1 ENHRY and CDR2 SYGVKD. With 4 bases clipped from V and 5 bases from J, the junction kept 6 bases outside the gene matches. The CDR3 spans 15 residues. In nucleotides, the CDR3 is TGTGCCATCAGTGCCCCCGGGACAGGGGGCAACGAGCAGTACTTC. This gives the protein CAISAPGTGGNEQYF.

This clonotype was detected a few times. The chain employs TRBV7-2 and TRBJ2-2, with TRBD2 identical over 8 bases. The CDR3 loop spans 14 amino acids. V shed 2 bases, J shed 7 bases, and the junction held 3 bases outside the gene matches. Germline assignment: CDR1 SGHTA and CDR2 FQGNSA. CDR3 DNA: TGTGCCAGCAGCTTACTAGCGGGCGGCGGGGAGCTGTTTTTT. Its protein is CASSLLAGGGELFF.